The source of this TCR beta chain is a study of cytomegalovirus exposure and HLA in healthy donors. Study in general: Previous work identified roughly 120 million unique TCR beta sequences from about 179 million T cells.

Use of 60 Vbeta and 13 Jbeta primers characterized the PCR. Produced via immunoSEQ multiplex PCR; TCRdb's table is partial and in-frame only. Found here are over 95,000 clones, 70% to 80% of them singletons; the top ten hold more than 2%. The V gene lost 6 bases and the J gene lost 7 bases, with 16 bases spanning the gap. Germline-derived CDR1 and CDR2 are MGHDK and SYGVNS. The CDR3 is made up of 14 amino acids. In its sample, this clone was seen a few times. Healthy bone marrow donors made up the donor group. Donors were ostensibly healthy at sampling, although undocumented immune exposures were probable.

The V call is TRBV25-1, the J call TRBJ2-1; weak D call: TRBD2 (7 bases). The clonotype originates from a human donor in good health. Sequenced: PBMCs. This CDR3 reads CASRTGGGQNEQFF. The CDR3 nucleotides are TGTGCCAGCAGGACGGGGGGCGGCCAAAATGAGCAGTTCTTC.